The next 14 T cell receptor beta chains were all read from a single sample in a study of OX40 agonist ivuxolimab in advanced cancers. Assay: immunoSEQ multiplex PCR; the TCRdb copy retains only in-frame clones and omits some. The top ten hold approximately 4.6% of the sample, which has tens of thousands of clones, 90% seen once. Sample: CD4+ or CD8+ T cells sorted from blood, taken in a trial of the OX40 agonist ivuxolimab. Every receptor here comes from an adult with an advanced solid tumor such as melanoma, head and neck, liver or kidney cancer.

This clone came up a few times. The rearrangement links TRBV5-6 to TRBJ1-1; weak D call: TRBD1 (6 bases). V was pared by 7 bases and J by 3 bases, with 16 bases between. Germline V CDR1 and CDR2: SGHDT, YYEEEE. The length of the CDR3 is 14 residues. CDR3 DNA: TGTGCCAGCGCCGTGGGGGGCTGGGACACTGAAGCTTTCTTT. The encoded protein is CASAVGGWDTEAFF.

The rearrangement joins TRBV9 to TRBJ2-3; 8 bases map to TRBD1. Looked up from germline, CDR1 is SGDLS and CDR2 is YYNGEE. The CDR3 is made up of 16 amino acids. With 0 bases clipped from V and 3 bases from J, the junction kept 6 bases outside the gene matches. The CDR3 DNA reads as TGTGCCAGCAGCGTAGGGACAGGGTCGGCGACAGATACGCAGTATTTT. As protein: CASSVGTGSATDTQYF.

The chain recombines TRBV18 with TRBJ2-7; no reliable D call. Trimming took 1 base from V and 2 from J, leaving 15 bases between them. CDR1 is KGHSH and CDR2 is LQKENI in the germline V gene. The CDR3 spans 16 residues. For the CDR3, the DNA is TGTGCCAGCTCACCACAAAGGAAACCTTCGCCCTACGAGCAGTACTTC. It codes for CASSPQRKPSPYEQYF.

CDR3 sequence: CASSAGQTNEKLFF. The CDR3 DNA sequence: TGCGCCAGCAGCGCGGGACAGACTAATGAAAAACTGTTTTTT. The chain couples TRBV5-1 to TRBJ1-4; TRBD1 aligns across 7 bases. V dropped 4 bases and J dropped 2; count of bases not matched to a gene: 2. The V gene's germline CDR1 is SGHRS and CDR2 YFSETQ. The length of the CDR3 is 14 residues.

This clone was detected only once. V is TRBV10-3 and J is TRBJ2-4; D may be TRBD2 (6 bases). Per the germline V gene, CDR1 is ENHRY and CDR2 is SYGVKD. This CDR3 has 17 amino acids. Trimming removed 0 bases at V and 0 bases at J, with 12 bases between. CDR3 sequence: CAISESRGLTAKNIQYF. The DNA of the CDR3 is TGTGCCATCAGTGAGTCGCGGGGACTCACAGCCAAAAACATTCAGTACTTC.

The V call is TRBV28, the J call TRBJ1-1, with D hard to call. Germline assignment: CDR1 MDHEN and CDR2 SYDVKM. V was pared by 3 bases and J by 1 base, with 6 bases between. The CDR3 sequence is 13 residues long. The CDR3 loop reads CASSFYGNTEAFF. In nucleotides, the CDR3 is TGTGCCAGCAGTTTTTATGGGAACACTGAAGCTTTCTTT.

The gene calls are TRBV7-3 and TRBJ2-3; tentatively, D is TRBD1 or TRBD2 (5 bases each). Deletions cut 5 bases from V and 4 bases from J, with 13 bases between. CDR1 and CDR2 (germline): SGHTA, FQGTGA. The CDR3 loop spans 14 amino acids. The CDR3 nucleotides read TGTGCCAGCAGCCTCGGACTGGGGGCAGATACGCAGTATTTT. Its protein product is CASSLGLGADTQYF.

The gene calls are TRBV10-2 and TRBJ2-2; D is unresolved. Trimming left V 6 bases short and J 6 bases short, with 17 bases between. This CDR3 region has 15 residues. Germline V gene lookup returns CDR1 WSHSY and CDR2 SAAADI. The CDR3 coding sequence is TGCGCCAGCAGGGCCTCCGGATCCCCGGCCGGGGAGCTGTTTTTT. Translation gives CASRASGSPAGELFF.

J is TRBJ1-1 and V is TRBV6-6, with D unclear. The V gene lost 6 bases and the J gene lost 3 bases, with 14 bases spanning the gap. The CDR3 covers 14 residues. Germline-derived CDR1 and CDR2 are MNHNY and SVGAGI (reference sequence). The CDR3 coding sequence is TGTGCCAGCAGCCTATTTCCAGAGGACACTGAAGCTTTCTTT. Protein product: CASSLFPEDTEAFF.

The chain employs TRBV6-4 and TRBJ2-1; TRBD2 aligns across 10 bases. Germline V lookup: CDR1 MRHNA, CDR2 SNTAGT. J was trimmed by 6 bases and V by 6 bases; bases with no gene match: 8. The length of the CDR3 is 15 residues. This CDR3 is CASRAAGGLANEQFF. In nucleotides, the CDR3 is TGTGCCAGCAGGGCAGCGGGAGGGTTGGCCAATGAGCAGTTCTTC.

The chain employs TRBV18 and TRBJ2-2; 12 bases line up with TRBD1. Per germline, CDR1 KGHSH and CDR2 LQKENI. J was trimmed by 7 bases and V by 3 bases; bases with no gene match: 3. The CDR3 has 15 residues. The CDR3 nucleotides read TGTGCCAGCTCACCCGGGACAGGGGGCGACGGGGAGCTGTTTTTT. Translated, it gives CASSPGTGGDGELFF. Supplemented by reference TRBV18 and TRBJ2-2, the full variable domain reads NAGVMQNPRHLVRRRGQEARLRCSPMKGHSHVYWYRQLPEEGLKFMVYLQKENIIDESGMPKERFSAEFPKEGPSILRIQQVVRGDSAAYFCASSPGTGGDGELFFGEGSRLTVL.

The V call is TRBV7-3, the J call TRBJ2-7, with a weak D call TRBD1 (5 bases). There are 14 residues in the CDR3. Trimming took off 5 bases at V and 2 bases at J, with 13 bases between the two ends. Germline CDR1 and CDR2: SGHTA and FQGTGA. The CDR3 region has the DNA TGTGCCAGCAGCCCTGGGGCAGGAGCCTACGAGCAGTACTTC. Amino acid sequence: CASSPGAGAYEQYF.

This chain connects TRBV18 to TRBJ2-1; TRBD2 agrees at 8 bases. Germline loops: CDR1 KGHSH, CDR2 LQKENI. The V segment lost 0 bases and the J segment 6 bases; nucleotides outside the gene matches: 4. CDR3 length: 15 residues. The CDR3 bases are TGTGCCAGCTCACCACCGTCCCTAGCGGGCAATGAGCAGTTCTTC. Amino acid sequence: CASSPPSLAGNEQFF.

The genes are TRBV5-4 and TRBJ2-5; perhaps TRBD2 as D (5 bases). There are 16 residues in the CDR3. V shed 4 bases and J shed 5 bases, with 21 bases lying between them. CDR1 is SGHNT and CDR2 is YYREEE in the germline V gene (reference sequence). This chain's CDR3 is CASSQDASRPGETQYF. The CDR3 bases are TGTGCCAGCAGCCAAGATGCGAGTAGACCGGGGGAGACCCAGTACTTC.